The source of this T cell receptor (beta chain) is a study of cytomegalovirus exposure and HLA in healthy donors. Study in general: From donors who were HLA-typed, an early data release held approximately 91 million unique TCRs. General study findings and limits: When analyzed later, a missense DCLRE1C variant was found to be linked to TCR beta V- and J-gene trimming. The study flagged 150 to 200 TCR beta chains as cytomegalovirus-associated. It was shown in a later analysis that HLA-associated TCR beta chains were more clonally expanded than other, equally common chains.

This PCR relied on a set of 60 Vbeta primers and 13 Jbeta primers. Clones were read by immunoSEQ multiplex PCR, and TCRdb kept only the in-frame ones, dropping some. This repertoire shows roughly 130,000 clones, roughly 82% found once; its top ten account for roughly 10%. The CDR3 contains 13 residues. J gave up 2 bases and V 5 bases, and 4 bases lay outside the gene matches. Germline CDR1 reads SQVTM; CDR2 reads ANQGSEA. A remark on this clone: What it binds is not known.

Sequenced material: PBMCs. The rearrangement uses TRBV29-1 and TRBJ2-7, with 9 positions matching TRBD2. The source is a male donor in good health and CMV-seropositive. CDR3 amino acids: CSVPREGTYEQYF. CDR3 in DNA: TGCAGCGTTCCGCGGGAGGGAACCTACGAGCAGTACTTC.